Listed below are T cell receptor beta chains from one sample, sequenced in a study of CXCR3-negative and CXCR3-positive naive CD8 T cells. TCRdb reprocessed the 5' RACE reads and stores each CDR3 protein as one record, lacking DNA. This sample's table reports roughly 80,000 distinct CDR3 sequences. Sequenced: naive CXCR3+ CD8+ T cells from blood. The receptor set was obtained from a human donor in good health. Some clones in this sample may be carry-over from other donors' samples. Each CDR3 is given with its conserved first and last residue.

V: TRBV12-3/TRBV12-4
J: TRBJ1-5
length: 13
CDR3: CASSYGVNQPQHF

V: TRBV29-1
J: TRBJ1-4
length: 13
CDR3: CSARTGEYEKLFF

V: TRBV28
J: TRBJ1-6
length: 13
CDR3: CASSPGGNSPLHF

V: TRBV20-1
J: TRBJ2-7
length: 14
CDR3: CSAPSGGNSYEQYF

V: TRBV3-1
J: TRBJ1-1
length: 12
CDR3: CASSPRGAEAFF

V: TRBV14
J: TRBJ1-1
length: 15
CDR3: CASSYWDSMNTEAFF

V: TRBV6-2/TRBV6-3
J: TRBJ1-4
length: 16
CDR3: CASRPDRARTNEKLFF

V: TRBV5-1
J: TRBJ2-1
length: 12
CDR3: CASSATYNEQFF

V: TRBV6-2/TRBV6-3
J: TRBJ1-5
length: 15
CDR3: CASSSGGGGIQPQHF

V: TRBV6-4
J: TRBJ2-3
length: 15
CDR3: CASSDAGSPADTQYF

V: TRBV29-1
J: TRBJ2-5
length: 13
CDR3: CSARGGRVETQYF

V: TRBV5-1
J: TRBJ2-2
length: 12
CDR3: CASSWTSGELFF

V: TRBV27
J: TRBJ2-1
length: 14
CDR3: CASSSGTGDNEQFF

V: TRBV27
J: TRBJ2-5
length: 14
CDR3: CASSPMGSGETQYF

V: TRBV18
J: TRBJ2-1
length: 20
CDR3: CASSPPADIHPPSSYNEQFF

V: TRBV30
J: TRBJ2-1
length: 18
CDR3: CAWSPFYLEESSYNEQFF

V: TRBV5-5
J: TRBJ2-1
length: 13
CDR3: CASSLEAGDEQFF

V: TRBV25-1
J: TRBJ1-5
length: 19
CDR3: CASSESRDLGLRGSQPQHF

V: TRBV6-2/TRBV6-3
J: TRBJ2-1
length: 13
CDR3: CASSYVPYNEQFF

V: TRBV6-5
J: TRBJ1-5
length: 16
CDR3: CASSSGTAYSNQPQHF

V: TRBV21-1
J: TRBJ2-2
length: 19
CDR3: CASSRVLRTSSLNTGELFF

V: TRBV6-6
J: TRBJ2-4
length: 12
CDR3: CASSGQKNIQYF

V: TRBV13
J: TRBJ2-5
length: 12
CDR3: CASRGPQETQYF

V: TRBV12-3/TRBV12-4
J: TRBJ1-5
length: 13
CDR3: CASRDSGAEPQHF

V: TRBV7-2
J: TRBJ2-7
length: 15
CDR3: CASSSPGLEPYEQYF

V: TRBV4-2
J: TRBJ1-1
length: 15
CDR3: CASSQVTPPDTEAFF